One and the same sample provided the 30 T cell receptor beta chains below, sequenced in a study of PD-1 blockade in classical Hodgkin lymphoma. After autologous stem cell transplantation all patients relapsed, and prior brentuximab vedotin exposure differed between cohorts. Magnetic negative selection of thawed PBMCs was the method by which CD4+ T cells were purified. TCRdb's table, derived via immunoSEQ multiplex PCR, lists solely in-frame clones and lacks some. The table records about 8,000 clones, over 60% of them present only once. The material was CD4+ T cells from blood, obtained at baseline. These receptors were obtained from a human donor with classical Hodgkin lymphoma.

V is TRBV6-5 and J is TRBJ1-6, with a weak D call TRBD1 (6 bases). The V gene's germline CDR1 is MNHEY and CDR2 SVGAGI. V was clipped by 4 bases and J by 7 bases, with 11 bases between them. There are 14 residues in the CDR3. CDR3 loop: CASSFRGTNSPLHF. The CDR3 DNA reads as TGTGCCAGCAGTTTCAGGGGAACGAATTCACCCCTCCACTTT.

The CDR3 here is CASSPAGANSKYF. The DNA of the CDR3 is TGTGCCAGCAGCCCTGCAGGGGCCAACTCCAAGTATTTT. The chain recombines TRBV7-3 with TRBJ2-3; the D gene is possibly TRBD1 (6 bases). The ends were cut back, 5 bases at V and 13 bases at J, with 19 bases in the middle. Germline V gene data show CDR1 as SGHTA and CDR2 as FQGTGA. CDR3 length: 13 amino acids.

The CDR3 sequence: CASSDYWGTIYF. The CDR3 DNA is TGTGCCAGCAGTGATTATTGGGGCACCATATATTTT. This chain uses TRBV2 with TRBJ1-3; no firm D call. The CDR3 loop spans 12 amino acids. The V end lost 3 bases, the J end lost 9 bases, and 9 bases lay between the germline ends. The germline gives CDR1 SNHLY, CDR2 FYNNEI.

V gene TRBV18 combines with J gene TRBJ1-1; 8 positions match TRBD1. J was trimmed by 0 bases and V by 1 base; bases with no gene match: 13. This CDR3 spans 19 amino acids. Germline V gene data show CDR1 as KGHSH and CDR2 as LQKENI. The CDR3 DNA sequence: TGTGCCAGCTCACCACGACTATTGACAGGGGTTTCATTGAACACTGAAGCTTTCTTT. The encoded protein is CASSPRLLTGVSLNTEAFF.

In its sample, this clone was seen a few times. The chain has TRBV10-3 and TRBJ2-1; D is perhaps TRBD1 (5 bases). The CDR3 contains 14 residues. The germline V gene encodes CDR1 ENHRY and CDR2 SYGVKD. V was clipped by 0 bases and J by 6 bases, with 9 bases between them. CDR3 DNA sequence: TGTGCCATCAGTGAGTCAGGGGCAGCCAATGAGCAGTTCTTC. It is translated as CAISESGAANEQFF.

The chain uses TRBV2 and TRBJ2-1, with TRBD1 matching 8 bases. This CDR3 comprises 13 residues. J lost 4 bases, V lost 9 bases, and 5 bases had no gene match. Germline values: CDR1 SNHLY, CDR2 FYNNEI. CDR3 sequence: CARTGEGYNEQFF. DNA of the CDR3: TGTGCCAGGACAGGGGAAGGTTACAATGAGCAGTTCTTC.

The chain joins TRBV10-3 to TRBJ2-2; D is undetermined. The germline CDR1 and CDR2 sequences are ENHRY and SYGVKD. This CDR3 has 15 residues. The V end was cut by 2 bases, the J end by 5 bases, with 12 bases between. The CDR3 is CAISERSSITGELFF. The CDR3, as DNA: TGTGCCATCAGTGAGCGCAGCTCGATTACCGGGGAGCTGTTTTTT.

The rearrangement links TRBV7-8 to TRBJ1-6, with 10 nucleotides matching TRBD1. J was trimmed by 8 bases and V by 0 bases; bases with no gene match: 1. Germline values: CDR1 SGHVS, CDR2 FQNEAQ. This CDR3 contains 15 residues. CDR3 residues: CASSLAGQGYSPLHF. CDR3 nucleotides: TGTGCCAGCAGCTTAGCGGGACAGGGGTATTCACCCCTCCACTTT.

The chain links TRBV7-9 to TRBJ2-7; D might be TRBD2 (5 bases). V was trimmed by 4 bases and J by 4 bases, leaving 14 bases between them. The CDR3 is made up of 14 amino acids. The germline V gene has CDR1 SEHNR and CDR2 FQNEAQ (reference sequence). The chain's CDR3 is CASSSTGKAYEQYF. CDR3 coding DNA: TGTGCCAGCAGCTCCACCGGGAAAGCTTACGAGCAGTACTTC.

In nucleotides, the CDR3 is TGTGCCAGCAGTTCCGGACAGGGGAACTATGGCTACACCTTC. Translating gives CASSSGQGNYGYTF. The V and J genes are TRBV6-6 and TRBJ1-2, with 9 bases that match TRBD1. The V gene end was trimmed by 4 bases and the J gene end by 2 bases; junction bases not matched to a gene: 2. Germline V lookup: CDR1 MNHNY, CDR2 SVGAGI (reference sequence). The CDR3 sequence is 14 residues long.

The J gene is TRBJ2-1, the V gene TRBV7-2; 9 nucleotides line up with TRBD2. The ends lost 3 bases at V and 9 bases at J; junction bases unmatched: 9. CDR1 is SGHTA, CDR2 FQGNSA, per germline. The CDR3 is made up of 15 amino acids. The CDR3 DNA is TGTGCCAGCAGCTTCACTAGCGGGTCGGGGGGTGAGCAGTTCTTC. This sequence encodes CASSFTSGSGGEQFF.

The V and J genes are TRBV28 and TRBJ2-5; 10 bases align to TRBD2. CDR1 and CDR2 from the germline V gene are MDHEN and SYDVKM. There are 16 residues in the CDR3. V lost 5 bases, J lost 0 bases, and 6 bases stayed unmatched. The CDR3 loop reads CASSPFLAGDQETQYF. The CDR3 DNA is TGTGCCAGCAGTCCCTTTCTAGCGGGAGACCAAGAGACCCAGTACTTC. The whole variable domain, filled in from reference TRBV28 and TRBJ2-5, reads DVKVTQSSRYLVKRTGEKVFLECVQDMDHENMFWYRQDPGLGLRLIYFSYDVKMKEKGDIPEGYSVSREKKERFSLILESASTNQTSMYLCASSPFLAGDQETQYFGPGTRLLVL.

The chain carries TRBV2 and TRBJ2-1; 7 bases fit TRBD2. V trimming: 2 bases; J trimming: 9 bases; junction bases outside the gene matches: 10. The CDR3 contains 15 residues. Looked up from germline, CDR1 is SNHLY and CDR2 is FYNNEI. CDR3 amino acids: CASSELVREYTEQFF. DNA of the CDR3: TGTGCCAGCAGTGAATTGGTGCGGGAGTATACTGAGCAGTTCTTC.

The chain employs TRBV4-2 and TRBJ1-2; unclear D gene. CDR1 is LGHNA and CDR2 is YNFKEQ in the germline V gene. This CDR3 comprises 15 residues. Trimming took off 0 bases at V and 0 bases at J, with 8 bases between the two ends. The CDR3 spells CASSQDHSPNYGYTF. The CDR3 DNA sequence: TGTGCCAGCAGCCAAGATCACAGCCCTAACTATGGCTACACCTTC.

The chain combines TRBV7-2 with TRBJ2-2; tentative D call: TRBD2 (5 bases). The germline V gene has CDR1 SGHTA and CDR2 FQGNSA. Trimming cost V 3 bases and J 1 base, with 12 bases left between them. The CDR3 spans 16 residues. CDR3 in DNA: TGTGCCAGCAGCTTGGTCGGGGTATTGAACACCGGGGAGCTGTTTTTT. It specifies CASSLVGVLNTGELFF.

The chain employs TRBV6-6 and TRBJ2-1; D not resolved. The germline V and J ends were trimmed by 7 bases and 3 bases, with 4 bases remaining between them. Germline CDR1 MNHNY, CDR2 SVGAGI (reference sequence). CDR3 size: 11 residues. The CDR3 here is CASKNYNEQFF. The DNA for the CDR3 is TGTGCCAGCAAAAACTACAATGAGCAGTTCTTC.

The chain links TRBV2 to TRBJ1-3; no clear D. Germline CDR1 and CDR2: SNHLY and FYNNEI. With 6 bases removed from V and 4 bases from J, the gap between germline ends came to 13 bases. The CDR3 contains 14 residues. CDR3 region: CASRPEVGGNTIYF. The DNA for the CDR3 is TGTGCCAGCAGACCCGAGGTTGGCGGAAACACCATATATTTT.

V is TRBV4-2 and J is TRBJ2-4, with unresolved D. Germline V gene data show CDR1 as LGHNA and CDR2 as YNFKEQ. Deletions cut 5 bases from V and 0 bases from J, with 11 bases between. The CDR3 is 15 residues long. The CDR3 sequence is CASSFFTLAKNIQYF. The CDR3 DNA follows: TGTGCCAGCAGCTTCTTTACCCTAGCCAAAAACATTCAGTACTTC.

The J gene is TRBJ2-6, the V gene TRBV5-1; 7 nucleotides align to TRBD1. Per the germline V gene, CDR1 is SGHRS and CDR2 is YFSETQ. The CDR3 has 15 amino acids. Trimming took 0 bases from V and 9 from J; bases not matched to a gene: 6. The CDR3 DNA follows: TGCGCCAGCAGCTTGGCCCGGGACAGTGGCAACGTCCTGACTTTC. It translates to CASSLARDSGNVLTF.

V and J are TRBV6-5 and TRBJ1-4; D perhaps matches TRBD1 (6 bases). Germline CDR1 reads MNHEY; CDR2 reads SVGAGI. This CDR3 has 14 amino acids. Trimming took off 2 bases at V and 3 bases at J, with 7 bases between the two ends. CDR3 loop: CASSYGGPNEKLFF. The CDR3 DNA reads as TGTGCCAGCAGTTACGGGGGGCCTAATGAAAAACTGTTTTTT.

The chain joins TRBV6-1 to TRBJ2-7, with 10 bases that match TRBD2. The germline CDR1 and CDR2 sequences are MNHNS and SASEGT. CDR3 length: 14 residues. The trim removed 7 bases at V and 6 bases at J, leaving 9 bases unmatched. The CDR3 region is CASTSGRVMFEQYF. The DNA of the CDR3 is TGTGCCAGCACCAGCGGGAGGGTAATGTTCGAGCAGTACTTC.

CDR3 in DNA: TGTGCCAGCAGCTCGAGGTCTGGCGGCCCAGATACGCAGTATTTT. This sequence encodes CASSSRSGGPDTQYF. V usage is TRBV7-9 and J usage is TRBJ2-3; D not resolved. The V and J ends lost 4 bases and 4 bases respectively, with 15 bases between them. The CDR3 length is 15 residues. The germline gives CDR1 SEHNR, CDR2 FQNEAQ (reference sequence).

This clone occurred a few times. The CDR3 here is CASSAYRNEKLFF. CDR3 DNA sequence: TGTGCCAGCTCAGCCTACAGGAATGAAAAACTGTTTTTT. The chain links TRBV18 to TRBJ1-4, with D maybe TRBD1 (5 bases). Trimming shortened V by 5 bases and J by 5 bases, and 9 bases separated the two germline ends. The CDR3 spans 13 residues. CDR1 is KGHSH and CDR2 is LQKENI in the germline V gene.

The chain employs TRBV19 and TRBJ2-6; D uncertain. The CDR3 extends over 15 amino acids. From germline, CDR1 is LNHDA and CDR2 SQIVND (reference sequence). V gave up 9 bases and J gave up 0 bases, with 12 bases separating them. The CDR3 DNA follows: TGTGCCAGCGCCGTGGGCGTCTCTGGGGCCAACGTCCTGACTTTC. Translated: CASAVGVSGANVLTF.

This chain joins TRBV19 and TRBJ1-5, with TRBD1 matching 7 bases. This CDR3 has 15 residues. Losses at the gene ends were 7 bases for V and 2 bases for J; bases not matched to a gene: 8. CDR1 and CDR2 from the germline V gene are LNHDA and SQIVND (reference sequence). CDR3 nucleotides: TGTGCCAGTAATACAGGGGCAGGGGGCAATCAGCCCCAGCATTTT. Translation: CASNTGAGGNQPQHF.

V is TRBV7-2 and J is TRBJ1-1; D unresolved. This CDR3 has 13 residues. Per germline, CDR1 SGHTA and CDR2 FQGNSA. Deletions cut 1 base from V and 1 base from J, with 4 bases between. CDR3 protein: CASSLVWNTEAFF. The DNA for the CDR3 is TGTGCCAGCAGCTTAGTCTGGAACACTGAAGCTTTCTTT.

The genes are TRBV18 and TRBJ1-4; D remains unclear. Germline assignment: CDR1 KGHSH and CDR2 LQKENI. Trimming pared 2 bases from V and 3 bases from J, leaving 10 bases between. CDR3 length: 15 amino acids. CDR3 residues: CASSPMGFSNEKLFF. CDR3 bases: TGTGCCAGCTCACCAATGGGCTTTTCTAATGAAAAACTGTTTTTT.

This chain uses TRBV19 with TRBJ2-1; TRBD1 might be the D (6 bases). There are 15 residues in the CDR3. The germline V and J ends were trimmed by 4 bases and 0 bases, with 10 bases remaining between them. Germline assignment: CDR1 LNHDA and CDR2 SQIVND (reference sequence). In nucleotides, the CDR3 is TGTGCCAGTAGTAAGGACAGTAGCTCCTACAATGAGCAGTTCTTC. It codes for CASSKDSSSYNEQFF.

Judged by abundance, this clone is medium-sized (0.01 to 0.1%). J is TRBJ2-5 and V is TRBV5-4; a weak D match, TRBD1 (5 bases). The V end lost 0 bases, the J end lost 1 base, and 10 bases lay between the germline ends. CDR1 and CDR2 from the germline V gene are SGHNT and YYREEE (reference sequence). This CDR3 contains 15 residues. The CDR3 bases are TGTGCCAGCAGCTTGGTTGCAGGGCCCCAAGAGACCCAGTACTTC. Translated: CASSLVAGPQETQYF.

J is TRBJ2-1 and V is TRBV7-2; TRBD2 matches 13 bases. J was trimmed by 8 bases and V by 5 bases; bases with no gene match: 12. CDR3 length: 17 residues. Germline V lookup: CDR1 SGHTA, CDR2 FQGNSA. CDR3 bases: TGTGCCAGCAGCGCGACTAGCGGGGGGAGTGCCCTCGATGAGCAGTTCTTC. Encoded protein: CASSATSGGSALDEQFF.